Following are 11 T cell receptor beta chains from one sample sequenced in a study of cytomegalovirus exposure and HLA in healthy donors. With 60 Vbeta and 13 Jbeta primers, the PCR was carried out. Sequencing was performed with immunoSEQ multiplex PCR; in TCRdb, only in-frame clones are kept and a portion is missing. The sample lists roughly 88,000 clones; about 80% were seen once. Specimen: PBMCs. Source of these receptors: a man aged 25-45 years in good health and CMV-seropositive.

This clone appeared a few times. V gene TRBV7-6 combines with J gene TRBJ1-4, with D perhaps matching TRBD1 (5 bases). Germline V CDR1 and CDR2: SGHVS, FNYEAQ. The CDR3 loop spans 14 amino acids. Trimming removed 5 bases from V and 5 bases from J, with 12 bases in between. The DNA for the CDR3 is TGTGCCAGCAGCCAATCGGCAGGGAATGAAAAACTGTTTTTT. It yields the protein CASSQSAGNEKLFF.

The V and J genes are TRBV7-8 and TRBJ1-2, with 9 bases aligning to TRBD1. There are 17 residues in the CDR3. Unmatched junction bases numbered 9, after V lost 3 bases and J lost 1 base. Germline values: CDR1 SGHVS, CDR2 FQNEAQ. The CDR3: CASSLDRGRTDNYGYTF. The CDR3, as DNA: TGTGCCAGCAGCTTGGACAGGGGACGAACGGATAACTATGGCTACACCTTC.

The V call is TRBV6-1, the J call TRBJ1-5, with 10 bases identical to TRBD1. J gave up 5 bases and V 3 bases, and 4 bases lay outside the gene matches. Per germline, CDR1 MNHNS and CDR2 SASEGT. The length of the CDR3 is 15 residues. The CDR3 DNA follows: TGTGCCAGCAGTGAGGGGACAGGGGCCCATCAGCCCCAGCATTTT. Translation gives CASSEGTGAHQPQHF.

This clone has more than one count but fewer than ten. CDR3 nucleotides: TGCGCCAGCCAGCGGGGACAGGGGGGAACCGGGGAGCTGTTTTTT. Protein sequence: CASQRGQGGTGELFF. The rearrangement links TRBV5-1 to TRBJ2-2; TRBD1 agrees at 11 bases. Germline V gene sequence: CDR1 SGHRS, CDR2 YFSETQ. The CDR3 is 15 residues long. Unmatched junction bases numbered 7, after V lost 7 bases and J lost 5 bases.

The CDR3 DNA reads as TGTGCCAGCGGCCGGACTAGCGGGGGGGCAGATACGCAGTATTTT. Protein: CASGRTSGGADTQYF. The V call is TRBV6-1, the J call TRBJ2-3, with TRBD2 matching 15 bases. The germline CDR1 and CDR2 sequences are MNHNS and SASEGT. This CDR3 is built from 15 residues. The V gene end was trimmed by 8 bases and the J gene end by 4 bases; junction bases not matched to a gene: 4.

V usage is TRBV19 and J usage is TRBJ2-7; 13 bases line up with TRBD2. The CDR3 is 15 amino acids. Germline V gene data show CDR1 as LNHDA and CDR2 as SQIVND (reference sequence). The V gene end was trimmed by 5 bases and the J gene end by 2 bases; junction bases not matched to a gene: 3. The DNA for the CDR3 is TGTGCCAGTAGTCTTGGACTAGCGGGAGCCTACGAGCAGTACTTC. Amino acids: CASSLGLAGAYEQYF.

The CDR3 reads CASSSRDRDPSMSYTF. CDR3 DNA: TGTGCCAGCAGCTCACGGGACAGGGACCCCTCTATGAGCTACACCTTC. The genes are TRBV7-8 and TRBJ1-2; TRBD1 matches 9 bases. The V and J ends lost 4 bases and 9 bases, in that order; junction bases with no gene match: 15. The germline V gene has CDR1 SGHVS and CDR2 FQNEAQ. The CDR3 is made up of 16 amino acids.

The V call is TRBV5-8, the J call TRBJ2-7; weak D call: TRBD1 (5 bases). This CDR3 has 14 amino acids. Trimming removed 2 bases from V and 1 base from J, with 10 bases in between. Germline V gene data show CDR1 as SGHTS and CDR2 as YDEGEE. CDR3 DNA: TGTGCCAGCAGCTTACGACAGAGATCCTACGAGCAGTACTTC. It specifies CASSLRQRSYEQYF. The variable domain in full, completed from reference TRBV5-8 and TRBJ2-7, reads EAGVTQSPTHLIKTRGQQATLRCSPISGHTSVYWYQQALGLGLQFLLWYDEGEERNRGNFPPRFSGRQFPNYSSELNVNALELEDSALYLCASSLRQRSYEQYFGPGTRLTVT.

V usage is TRBV5-4 and J usage is TRBJ1-2; 7 nucleotides line up with TRBD1. This CDR3 contains 15 residues. Germline values: CDR1 SGHNT, CDR2 YYREEE (reference sequence). The J segment lost 2 bases and the V segment lost 0 bases, leaving 4 bases of the junction unmatched. The DNA of the CDR3 is TGTGCCAGCAGCTTGGCAGGGGGACTGAACTATGGCTACACCTTC. Protein: CASSLAGGLNYGYTF.

The rearrangement links TRBV30 to TRBJ1-1; 7 nucleotides align to TRBD1. The trim removed 7 bases at V and 4 bases at J, leaving 9 bases unmatched. The CDR3 is 13 amino acids. The germline CDR1 and CDR2 sequences are GTSNPN and SVGIG (reference sequence). The CDR3 sequence: CASQKNRGTEAFF. In nucleotides, the CDR3 is TGTGCCTCTCAAAAAAACAGGGGCACTGAAGCTTTCTTT.

The gene calls are TRBV9 and TRBJ1-4; D might be TRBD1 (5 bases). Germline-derived CDR1 and CDR2 are SGDLS and YYNGEE. The germline V and J ends were trimmed by 2 bases and 3 bases, with 11 bases remaining between them. This CDR3 is built from 15 residues. The CDR3 protein is CASSVSGNPNEKLFF. The DNA of the CDR3 is TGTGCCAGCAGCGTTTCAGGGAACCCTAATGAAAAACTGTTTTTT.